This T cell receptor (beta chain) was observed in a study of blood T cell repertoires in COVID-19. Overall study context: Collection of acute and convalescent COVID-19 samples took place in the United States, Italy and Spain. The analysed material was cDNA or gDNA that came from T cells, B-cell-depleted T cells, or PBMCs.

V gave up 0 bases and J gave up 9 bases; unmatched junction bases: 11. The CDR3 totals 16 residues. The V gene's germline CDR1 is KGHSH and CDR2 LQKENI. The authors' processing: Reference gene primers were amplified, and this amplification served to estimate nucleated cell counts. Using immunoSEQ multiplex PCR, the repertoire was profiled, and TCRdb retains in-frame clones only, with some absent. D and trimming come from the DNA, and the V and J calls and clone size come from that table. The sample records approximately 180,000 clones, approximately 85% being singletons. This clonotype was sampled from a man in his 60s with acute or convalescent COVID-19. The chain links TRBV18 to TRBJ2-1; 7 nucleotides match TRBD2. Sequencing input: peripheral blood. Written as DNA, the CDR3 is TGTGCCAGCTCACCACCGGGAGGGCTTTTAGTTGGTGAGCAGTTCTTC. Protein: CASSPPGGLLVGEQFF.